This T cell receptor (beta chain) was sequenced during a study of shared clonotypes between healthy human individuals. The CDR3 totals 16 residues. V was clipped by 1 base and J by 6 bases, with 19 bases between them. The germline gives CDR1 SGHTA, CDR2 FQGNSA. Terminally differentiated effector memory CD45RA+ cells were left out of the naive CD8 fraction, which was CD45RO-negative and positively selected for CCR7. Here immunoSEQ multiplex PCR was the method, and the copy in TCRdb shows in-frame clones only, minus some. The sample has some 580,000 clones, roughly 98% seen once. The sequence came from a man aged 25-45 years in good health. This chain connects TRBV7-2 to TRBJ2-7; either TRBD1 or TRBD2 may fit D (5 bases each). The sample consisted of naive CD8+ T cells sorted from blood. The CDR3 DNA follows: TGTGCCAGCAGCTTAGAGGCCGGAGTCGGGGCCCCCGAGCAGTACTTC. Translated: CASSLEAGVGAPEQYF.